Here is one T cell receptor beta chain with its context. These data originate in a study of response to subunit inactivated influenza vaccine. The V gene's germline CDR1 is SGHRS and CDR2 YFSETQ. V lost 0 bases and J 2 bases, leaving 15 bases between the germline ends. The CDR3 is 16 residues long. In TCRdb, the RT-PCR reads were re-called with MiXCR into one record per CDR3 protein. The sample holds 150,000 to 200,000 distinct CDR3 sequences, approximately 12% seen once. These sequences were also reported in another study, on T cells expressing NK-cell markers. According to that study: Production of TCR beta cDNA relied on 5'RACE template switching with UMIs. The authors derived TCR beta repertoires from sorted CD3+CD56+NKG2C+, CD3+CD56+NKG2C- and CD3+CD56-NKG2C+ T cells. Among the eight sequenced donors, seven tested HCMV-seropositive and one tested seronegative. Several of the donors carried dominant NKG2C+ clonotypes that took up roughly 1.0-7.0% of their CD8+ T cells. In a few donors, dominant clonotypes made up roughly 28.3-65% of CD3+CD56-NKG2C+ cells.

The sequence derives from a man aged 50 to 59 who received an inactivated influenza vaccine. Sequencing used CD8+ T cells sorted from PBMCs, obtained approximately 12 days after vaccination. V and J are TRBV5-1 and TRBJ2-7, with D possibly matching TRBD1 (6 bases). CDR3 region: CASSLAWTEAPYEQYF. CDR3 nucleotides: TGCGCCAGCAGCTTGGCCTGGACAGAGGCCCCCTACGAGCAGTACTTC.